This TCR beta chain was sequenced in a study of cytomegalovirus exposure and HLA in healthy donors. The overall study: Early released data had around 79 million unique TCRs, all coming from HLA-typed donors.

13 Jbeta primers and 60 Vbeta primers were used for the PCR. Repertoires were generated with immunoSEQ multiplex PCR, while TCRdb's copy carries only in-frame clones and drops some. This sample's clone table lists 75,000 to 80,000 clones. Germline V gives CDR1 SGHVS, CDR2 FQNEAQ. V dropped 2 bases and J dropped 0 bases, with 6 bases sitting between them. The CDR3 loop spans 14 amino acids. Sequenced material: PBMCs. The receptor was derived from a man in his late teens or twenties in good health and CMV-seropositive. The chain links TRBV7-8 to TRBJ2-3; no definite D call. The chain's CDR3 is CASSLYSSTDTQYF. The DNA of the CDR3 is TGTGCCAGCAGCTTATACTCTAGCACAGATACGCAGTATTTT.